The next 29 T cell receptor beta chains were all read from a single sample in a study of shared clonotypes between healthy human individuals (dated by TCRdb to about 2020). Receptors were amplified or captured by the immunoSEQ multiplex PCR assay. Held by TCRdb, this immuneACCESS table contains in-frame sequences only and omits some clones. Under half of the omission traces to an unresolved V gene where checked; the cause of the rest is unknown. The sample table shows 2 million to 2.5 million clones, and roughly 96% are seen once. The leading ten clones occupy about 0.13% of the sample. Material for sequencing was naive CD4+ T cells sorted from blood. The cell subset or site label corresponds to: CD45RA+ positively selected. These receptors all stem from a man aged 18 to 35 in good health.

The genes are TRBV2 and TRBJ2-1, with D perhaps matching TRBD2 (6 bases). Trimming left V 1 base short and J 10 bases short, with 11 bases between. The CDR3 consists of 13 residues. From germline, CDR1 is SNHLY and CDR2 FYNNEI. CDR3 sequence reads: CASSEGLEREQFF. CDR3 bases: TGTGCCAGCAGTGAAGGACTAGAAAGGGAGCAGTTCTTC.

V and J are TRBV9 and TRBJ1-2; 8 bases are shared with TRBD1. CDR3 length: 15 amino acids. V lost 3 bases and J lost 7; bases outside the gene matches: 11. The germline CDR1 and CDR2 sequences are SGDLS and YYNGEE. CDR3 loop: CASSAMGQVRGGYTF. CDR3 sequence (DNA): TGTGCCAGCAGCGCGATGGGACAGGTGAGGGGTGGCTACACCTTC. Full variable domain (missing parts from reference TRBV9 and TRBJ1-2): DSGVTQTPKHLITATGQRVTLRCSPRSGDLSVYWYQQSLDQGLQFLIQYYNGEERAKGNILERFSAQQFPDLHSELNLSSLELGDSALYFCASSAMGQVRGGYTFGSGTRLTVV.

This rearrangement joins TRBV13 to TRBJ1-6, with D possibly TRBD1 on 5 matching bases. The CDR3 spans 17 residues. CDR1 is PRHDT, CDR2 FYEKMQ, per germline (reference sequence). The ends were cut back, 5 bases at V and 2 bases at J, with 16 bases in the middle. For the CDR3, the DNA is TGTGCCAGCAGCGAAGGACGGGGGGTCGCCTATAATTCACCCCTCCACTTT. The encoded protein is CASSEGRGVAYNSPLHF.

The rearrangement links TRBV28 to TRBJ2-5, with D perhaps TRBD1 (7 bases). The ends were cut back, 5 bases at V and 2 bases at J, with 18 bases in the middle. CDR1 is MDHEN, CDR2 SYDVKM, per germline. This CDR3 is built from 16 residues. CDR3 coding DNA: TGTGCCAGCAGTCGACGAGCAGGGGGGCCACAAGAGACCCAGTACTTC. It yields the protein CASSRRAGGPQETQYF.

The chain links TRBV7-2 to TRBJ1-2, with D possibly matching TRBD1 (6 bases). The CDR3 spans 15 residues. V was shortened by 0 bases and J by 6 bases, with 14 bases between the two germline ends. The germline gives CDR1 SGHTA, CDR2 FQGNSA. Here the CDR3 reads CASSLAYGTYHGYTF. Written as DNA, the CDR3 is TGTGCCAGCAGCTTAGCGTACGGGACATACCATGGCTACACCTTC. Full variable domain (missing parts from reference TRBV7-2 and TRBJ1-2): GAGVSQSPSNKVTEKGKDVELRCDPISGHTALYWYRQSLGQGLEFLIYFQGNSAPDKSGLPSDRFSAERTGGSVSTLTIQRTQQEDSAVYLCASSLAYGTYHGYTFGSGTRLTVV.

The chain carries TRBV2 and TRBJ2-7, with D possibly being TRBD2 (6 bases). V gave up 3 bases and J gave up 0 bases, with 12 bases separating them. The length of the CDR3 is 15 residues. Germline CDR1 is SNHLY and CDR2 is FYNNEI. The CDR3 DNA is TGTGCCAGCAGTGAGGGGGGAGCGGTCTCCTACGAGCAGTACTTC. Residues: CASSEGGAVSYEQYF.

The rearrangement uses TRBV6-5 and TRBJ2-1; 8 nucleotides line up with TRBD1. This CDR3 has 14 residues. Germline CDR1 is MNHEY and CDR2 is SVGAGI. Trimming took 7 bases from V and 5 from J; bases not matched to a gene: 7. The CDR3 DNA reads as TGTGCCAGCACCACGACAGGGGAGGACAATGAGCAGTTCTTC. This sequence encodes CASTTTGEDNEQFF.

The V gene is TRBV4-1, the J gene TRBJ2-2; 7 bases are shared with TRBD2. The CDR3 runs 16 residues. The germline V gene has CDR1 MGHRA and CDR2 YSYEKL. Trimming took 1 base from V and 3 from J; bases not matched to a gene: 5. The CDR3 protein is CASSQVGGRDTGELFF. In nucleotides, the CDR3 is TGCGCCAGCAGCCAAGTCGGAGGGAGGGACACCGGGGAGCTGTTTTTT.

The chain joins TRBV7-8 to TRBJ2-1; 7 bases map to TRBD1. The V gene end was trimmed by 6 bases and the J gene end by 6 bases; junction bases not matched to a gene: 5. The length of the CDR3 is 13 residues. Per the germline V gene, CDR1 is SGHVS and CDR2 is FQNEAQ. The CDR3 here is CASRGYRGNEQFF. The CDR3 coding sequence is TGTGCCAGCAGAGGATACAGGGGCAATGAGCAGTTCTTC.

V gene TRBV15 combines with J gene TRBJ2-7; D is undetermined. The V and J ends lost 0 bases and 2 bases respectively, with 8 bases between them. CDR3 length: 14 residues. Looked up from germline, CDR1 is LNHNV and CDR2 is YYDKDF (reference sequence). The CDR3 protein is CATSRETVTYEQYF. Here the CDR3 DNA reads TGTGCCACCAGCAGAGAGACTGTAACCTACGAGCAGTACTTC.

V usage is TRBV7-2 and J usage is TRBJ2-5; the D call may be TRBD1 or TRBD2 (5 bases each). Germline V gene data show CDR1 as SGHTA and CDR2 as FQGNSA. The CDR3 runs 15 residues. The germline V and J ends were trimmed by 6 bases and 5 bases, with 19 bases remaining between them. CDR3 sequence (DNA): TGTGCCAGCAGGAACCGGGACGTAGCGTCTGAGACCCAGTACTTC. Translation gives CASRNRDVASETQYF.

The chain recombines TRBV18 with TRBJ2-7, with a tentative D call TRBD1 (6 bases). The CDR3 is made up of 14 amino acids. Per the germline V gene, CDR1 is KGHSH and CDR2 is LQKENI. Trimming shortened V by 8 bases and J by 7 bases, and 21 bases separated the two germline ends. CDR3 amino acids: CASHNIGQTGEQYF. DNA for the CDR3: TGTGCCAGCCACAACATTGGACAGACCGGAGAGCAGTACTTC. The whole variable domain, remainder taken from reference TRBV18 and TRBJ2-7, is NAGVMQNPRHLVRRRGQEARLRCSPMKGHSHVYWYRQLPEEGLKFMVYLQKENIIDESGMPKERFSAEFPKEGPSILRIQQVVRGDSAAYFCASHNIGQTGEQYFGPGTRLTVT.

The rearrangement uses TRBV7-9 and TRBJ1-5; tentative D call: TRBD1 (6 bases). Germline V gene sequence: CDR1 SEHNR, CDR2 FQNEAQ (reference sequence). The CDR3 has 14 residues. The V and J ends lost 5 bases and 4 bases respectively, with 12 bases between them. CDR3 amino acids: CASSIQGPNQPQHF. The CDR3 bases are TGTGCCAGCAGCATACAGGGACCTAATCAGCCCCAGCATTTT.

The rearrangement joins TRBV7-9 to TRBJ2-3; TRBD1 or TRBD2 may be the D gene (6 bases each). CDR3 length: 14 amino acids. The germline gives CDR1 SEHNR, CDR2 FQNEAQ (reference sequence). V lost 3 bases to trimming and J lost 4 bases, with 11 bases between them. The CDR3 sequence: CASSLGAGPDTQYF. CDR3 DNA: TGTGCCAGCAGCTTGGGGGCGGGGCCAGATACGCAGTATTTT.

This clone was counted between two and nine times. The same CDR3 is also encoded by other DNA sequences in this sample. This chain connects TRBV11-2 to TRBJ2-3; the D is unclear. This CDR3 region has 12 residues. Germline-derived CDR1 and CDR2 are SGHAT and FQNNGV. With 5 bases removed from V and 0 bases from J, the gap between germline ends came to 3 bases. The CDR3 sequence is CASSPSTDTQYF. CDR3 DNA: TGTGCCAGCAGCCCCAGCACAGATACGCAGTATTTT.

Concerning this clone: This sample includes further DNA sequences coding for the same CDR3. This rearrangement joins TRBV6-1 to TRBJ2-7; no clear D. Germline CDR1 is MNHNS and CDR2 is SASEGT. The ends were cut back, 0 bases at V and 2 bases at J, with 5 bases in the middle. The CDR3 has 13 amino acids. CDR3 in amino acids: CASSEAGTYEQYF. CDR3 DNA: TGTGCCAGCAGTGAAGCTGGTACCTACGAGCAGTACTTC.

This sequence joins TRBV2 and TRBJ2-5, with a weak D call TRBD2 (6 bases). The CDR3 consists of 13 residues. The V and J ends lost 5 bases and 3 bases respectively, with 10 bases between them. The germline CDR1 and CDR2 sequences are SNHLY and FYNNEI. The CDR3, as DNA: TGTGCCAGCAGTTGGGGACTCGAAGAGACCCAGTACTTC. It translates to CASSWGLEETQYF. The full variable domain, rest sourced from reference TRBV2 and TRBJ2-5, is EPEVTQTPSHQVTQMGQEVILRCVPISNHLYFYWYRQILGQKVEFLVSFYNNEISEKSEIFDDQFSVERPDGSNFTLKIRSTKLEDSAMYFCASSWGLEETQYFGPGTRLLVL.

This clone was seen once. The gene calls are TRBV2 and TRBJ1-4, with 7 bases matching TRBD1. The CDR3 length is 14 residues. Germline V gene lookup returns CDR1 SNHLY and CDR2 FYNNEI. V shed 4 bases and J 5 bases; nucleotides not matched to a gene: 4. The CDR3 coding sequence is TGTGCCAGCAGTGTAGGCAGGGGGAATGAAAAACTGTTTTTT. It encodes CASSVGRGNEKLFF.

This clone is a singleton in its sample. The same CDR3 arises from other DNA sequences in this sample as well. The CDR3 here is CASSSPAGSTDTQYF. CDR3 nucleotides: TGTGCCAGCAGCTCCCCGGCGGGAAGCACAGATACGCAGTATTTT. The chain carries TRBV28 and TRBJ2-3; the D gene is possibly TRBD2 (6 bases). V was clipped by 6 bases and J by 0 bases, with 13 bases between them. Germline V gives CDR1 MDHEN, CDR2 SYDVKM. This CDR3 has 15 residues. The full variable domain, rest sourced from reference TRBV28 and TRBJ2-3, is DVKVTQSSRYLVKRTGEKVFLECVQDMDHENMFWYRQDPGLGLRLIYFSYDVKMKEKGDIPEGYSVSREKKERFSLILESASTNQTSMYLCASSSPAGSTDTQYFGPGTRLTVL.

The V and J genes are TRBV6-1 and TRBJ2-3; a weak D match, TRBD2 (6 bases). In germline, CDR1 is MNHNS, CDR2 SASEGT. The V and J ends lost 7 bases and 1 base respectively, with 12 bases between them. The CDR3 is 14 residues long. The CDR3 region is CASTTTGGTDTQYF. DNA for the CDR3: TGTGCCAGCACCACGACGGGAGGCACAGATACGCAGTATTTT.

The chain has TRBV11-2 and TRBJ1-2; D ambiguous. V was shortened by 5 bases and J by 2 bases, with 9 bases between the two germline ends. CDR3 size: 13 residues. Germline V CDR1 and CDR2: SGHAT, FQNNGV. CDR3: CASSRVGNYGYTF. The CDR3 DNA reads TGTGCCAGCAGCCGGGTGGGGAACTATGGCTACACCTTC.

As concerns this clone: Other DNA sequences within the sample encode an identical CDR3. The chain has TRBV6-5 and TRBJ1-3; D is uncertain. CDR3 length equals 12 residues. Germline values: CDR1 MNHEY, CDR2 SVGAGI. Trimming pared 5 bases from V and 2 bases from J, leaving 4 bases between. CDR3 DNA: TGTGCCAGCAGTAGTACTGGAAACACCATATATTTT. It is translated as CASSSTGNTIYF.

V gene TRBV7-2 combines with J gene TRBJ2-1; D is possibly TRBD2 (5 bases). With 6 bases removed from V and 2 bases from J, the gap between germline ends came to 17 bases. The CDR3 covers 16 residues. The germline V gene encodes CDR1 SGHTA and CDR2 FQGNSA. CDR3 in amino acids: CASSSVTGVAYNEQFF. The CDR3 bases are TGTGCCAGCAGTTCCGTAACCGGGGTCGCCTACAATGAGCAGTTCTTC.

The J gene is TRBJ2-3, the V gene TRBV18; 7 nucleotides match TRBD2. V gave up 2 bases and J gave up 1 base; unmatched junction bases: 3. CDR1 is KGHSH, CDR2 LQKENI, per germline. The CDR3 extends over 15 amino acids. DNA of the CDR3: TGTGCCAGCTCACCATCCCGGGGGGGCACAGATACGCAGTATTTT. Its protein is CASSPSRGGTDTQYF.

With respect to this clone: At one of its ends the junction is not consistent with the germline gene, which may arise from a read error. The rearrangement uses TRBV7-7 and TRBJ2-3; 9 bases map to TRBD2. CDR1 and CDR2 from the germline V gene are SSHAT and FNYEAQ (reference sequence). This CDR3 is 15 amino acids long. CDR3 sequence reads: CASSGGLARTDTQYF. The CDR3 nucleotides read TGTGCTAGCAGCGGCGGACTAGCGCGCACAGATACGCAGTATTTT.

Worth noting for this clone: The sample contains more than one DNA sequence encoding this CDR3. The chain employs TRBV5-1 and TRBJ2-3; the D gene is possibly TRBD1 (6 bases). V shed 2 bases and J shed 0 bases, with 10 bases lying between them. This CDR3 is 15 amino acids long. Germline V gives CDR1 SGHRS, CDR2 YFSETQ. DNA for the CDR3: TGCGCCAGCAGCTTACAGGGTACTAGCACAGATACGCAGTATTTT. Amino acids: CASSLQGTSTDTQYF. Full variable domain (missing parts from reference TRBV5-1 and TRBJ2-3): KAGVTQTPRYLIKTRGQQVTLSCSPISGHRSVSWYQQTPGQGLQFLFEYFSETQRNKGNFPGRFSGRQFSNSRSEMNVSTLELGDSALYLCASSLQGTSTDTQYFGPGTRLTVL.

The gene calls are TRBV29-1 and TRBJ1-1, with TRBD1 as a possible D gene (6 bases). V was cut by 3 bases and J by 4 bases, with 12 bases left in between. This CDR3 is 13 amino acids long. Germline-derived CDR1 and CDR2 are SQVTM and ANQGSEA. The CDR3 nucleotides read TGCAGCGTTGATAGCAGGGGAGGCACTGAAGCTTTCTTT. It specifies CSVDSRGGTEAFF.

The chain combines TRBV5-4 with TRBJ2-7; D unclear. This CDR3 has 15 amino acids. V was clipped by 0 bases and J by 0 bases, with 10 bases between them. Germline assignment: CDR1 SGHNT and CDR2 YYREEE (reference sequence). The CDR3 DNA reads TGTGCCAGCAGCTTGGGGCTGGGCGGCTCCTACGAGCAGTACTTC. The encoded protein is CASSLGLGGSYEQYF.

Of note for this clone: The same CDR3 can be traced to other DNA sequences in this sample. Written as DNA, the CDR3 is TGTGCCAGCCGCCGGACAGGTTGGGACACTGAAGCTTTCTTT. Protein: CASRRTGWDTEAFF. This chain uses TRBV2 with TRBJ1-1; TRBD1 agrees at 7 bases. CDR1 and CDR2 from the germline V gene are SNHLY and FYNNEI. V shed 8 bases and J 3 bases; nucleotides not matched to a gene: 9. The CDR3 consists of 14 residues. The whole variable domain, remainder taken from reference TRBV2 and TRBJ1-1, is EPEVTQTPSHQVTQMGQEVILRCVPISNHLYFYWYRQILGQKVEFLVSFYNNEISEKSEIFDDQFSVERPDGSNFTLKIRSTKLEDSAMYFCASRRTGWDTEAFFGQGTRLTVV.